This T cell receptor (beta chain) was identified during a study of beta chain features in type 1 diabetes. Study-wide results and caveats: Insertion counts at VDJ junctions were lower in type 1 diabetes patients, who also showed more deletions there. Type 1 diabetes patients had moderately but significantly shorter TCRB CDR3s in all four CD4+ subsets.

Looked up from germline, CDR1 is MGHRA and CDR2 is YSYEKL. J lost 1 base, V lost 3 bases, and 6 bases had no gene match. The CDR3 contains 16 residues. Every isolated RNA sample was fully reverse transcribed, so sequencing captured expressed TCRB transcripts. Assay used: immunoSEQ multiplex PCR; TCRdb lists only in-frame clones, some missing. Of some 200,000 clones listed, roughly 10% are singletons. This clone occurred a few times. Its antigen is not known. Isolation of CD4+ naive, central memory, regulatory and stem cell-like memory cells was achieved by sorting via CD45RO/CCR7/CD25/CD127/CD95/CD27. In all sorted populations, purity surpassed 95%.

This TCR was recovered from a man between 18 and 35 years old in good health. This chain joins TRBV4-1 and TRBJ2-3; 8 nucleotides align to TRBD2. What was sequenced was central memory CD4+ T cells from blood. CDR3 in amino acids: CASSQIRAGGTDTQYF. For the CDR3, the DNA is TGCGCCAGCAGCCAGATTAGAGCGGGGGGCACAGATACGCAGTATTTT.